The 12 T cell receptor beta chains below come from one sample, sequenced in a study of low-dose radiotherapy and immunotherapy resistance in tumors. Noted time point: after trial treatment. Treatment in this sample: LDRT plus nivolumab, ipilimumab, low-dose cyclophosphamide and aspirin (RACIN trial). With a constant-region primer and a V-primer adapter, TCRs were subjected to 20 PCR cycles of amplification. TCRdb fed the reads into MiXCR, producing one record per CDR3 protein. The sample holds about 52,000 distinct CDR3 sequences, roughly 33% seen once. The sequencing used PBMCs, collected after low-dose radiotherapy plus immunotherapy. The receptors were sampled from a male donor with rectosigmoid adenocarcinoma.

This clonotype appeared many times. This chain joins TRBV23-1 and TRBJ1-5; D unresolved. TRBV23-1 is sorted into the ORF group, with uncertain function. The CDR3 is 16 amino acids. V was cut by 0 bases and J by 7 bases, with 16 bases left in between. The CDR3 sequence is CASSQSVALPPQPQHF. The CDR3 nucleotides are TGCGCCAGCAGTCAATCGGTGGCCCTACCACCCCAGCCCCAGCATTTT.

Many counts were recorded for this clonotype. V usage is TRBV28 and J usage is TRBJ1-1, with D unclear. Germline V gene sequence: CDR1 MDHEN, CDR2 SYDVKM. The CDR3 is 15 amino acids. The V gene lost 8 bases and the J gene lost 1 base, with 17 bases spanning the gap. CDR3 sequence reads: CASRKTPRQNTEAFF. The CDR3 bases are TGTGCCAGCCGAAAAACCCCCCGACAGAACACTGAAGCTTTCTTT. The full variable domain, rest sourced from reference TRBV28 and TRBJ1-1, is DVKVTQSSRYLVKRTGEKVFLECVQDMDHENMFWYRQDPGLGLRLIYFSYDVKMKEKGDIPEGYSVSREKKERFSLILESASTNQTSMYLCASRKTPRQNTEAFFGQGTRLTVV.

V is TRBV29-1 and J is TRBJ2-1; 14 bases are a match to TRBD2. The V and J ends lost 5 bases and 9 bases, in that order; junction bases with no gene match: 6. The CDR3 covers 14 residues. The germline V gene encodes CDR1 SQVTM and CDR2 ANQGSEA. CDR3 region: CSVKTSGRVGEQFF. DNA for the CDR3: TGCAGCGTTAAGACTAGCGGGAGGGTAGGTGAGCAGTTCTTC.

This clonotype occurred many times. The chain combines TRBV5-1 with TRBJ1-1; D is unresolved. Germline assignment: CDR1 SGHRS and CDR2 YFSETQ. This CDR3 has 14 amino acids. Trimming took 4 bases from V and 5 from J, leaving 15 bases between them. CDR3 sequence: CASSLIGGETEAFF. DNA of the CDR3: TGCGCCAGCAGCCTTATAGGTGGGGAAACTGAAGCTTTCTTT.

This clonotype was observed many times. The rearrangement links TRBV5-4 to TRBJ2-5, with 9 bases matching TRBD1. The CDR3 contains 16 residues. Germline values: CDR1 SGHNT, CDR2 YYREEE (reference sequence). V lost 7 bases, J lost 7 bases, and 17 bases stayed unmatched. CDR3 loop: CASASQGTGIGGTQYF. DNA of the CDR3: TGTGCCAGCGCCTCTCAAGGGACAGGGATCGGAGGGACCCAGTACTTC.

The chain is built from TRBV28 and TRBJ2-7, with D perhaps matching TRBD1 (6 bases). This CDR3 is 16 amino acids long. V gave up 6 bases and J gave up 2 bases, with 20 bases separating them. Germline CDR1 MDHEN, CDR2 SYDVKM. DNA for the CDR3: TGTGCCAGCAGCATCGTCAGCGGACAGTATACCTACGAGCAGTACTTC. As protein: CASSIVSGQYTYEQYF. The full variable domain, with the rest looked up from reference TRBV28 and TRBJ2-7, is DVKVTQSSRYLVKRTGEKVFLECVQDMDHENMFWYRQDPGLGLRLIYFSYDVKMKEKGDIPEGYSVSREKKERFSLILESASTNQTSMYLCASSIVSGQYTYEQYFGPGTRLTVT.

This clonotype was observed many times. The chain couples TRBV6-6 to TRBJ1-2, with 8 bases identical to TRBD1. The CDR3 length is 14 residues. CDR1 and CDR2 (germline): MNHNY, SVGAGI (reference sequence). V lost 8 bases, J lost 8 bases, and 13 bases stayed unmatched. CDR3 sequence: CASAPGQGAWGYTF. The CDR3 DNA is TGTGCCAGCGCCCCGGGGCAGGGGGCTTGGGGCTACACCTTC.

Many counts were recorded for this clonotype. The chain couples TRBV5-4 to TRBJ2-1, with D maybe TRBD2 (7 bases). CDR1 and CDR2 from the germline V gene are SGHNT and YYREEE (reference sequence). The CDR3 runs to 15 residues. V was cut by 4 bases and J by 4 bases, with 15 bases left in between. The CDR3 reads CASSVDGRGYNEQFF. CDR3 bases: TGTGCCAGCAGCGTAGATGGGAGGGGGTACAATGAGCAGTTCTTC.

This clonotype was counted ten times or more. The genes are TRBV7-2 and TRBJ1-1; 7 bases are shared with TRBD1. The V gene end was trimmed by 3 bases and the J gene end by 0 bases; junction bases not matched to a gene: 4. This CDR3 is 15 amino acids long. Germline V lookup: CDR1 SGHTA, CDR2 FQGNSA. CDR3 in DNA: TGTGCCAGCAGCTTCTTGGGGACAGTGAACACTGAAGCTTTCTTT. Amino acid sequence: CASSFLGTVNTEAFF. The full variable domain, in which reference TRBV7-2 and TRBJ1-1 provide the parts outside the CDR3, is GAGVSQSPSNKVTEKGKDVELRCDPISGHTALYWYRQSLGQGLEFLIYFQGNSAPDKSGLPSDRFSAERTGGSVSTLTIQRTQQEDSAVYLCASSFLGTVNTEAFFGQGTRLTVV.

The chain recombines TRBV6-1 with TRBJ1-5; D not certain. The CDR3 length is 15 residues. Germline assignment: CDR1 MNHNS and CDR2 SASEGT. V lost 1 base and J lost 0, with 7 bases in between. CDR3 region: CASSEGGYSNQPQHF. The CDR3 nucleotides are TGTGCCAGCAGTGAAGGGGGTTATAGCAATCAGCCCCAGCATTTT.

In this sample, this clonotype turned up many times. The chain links TRBV11-2 to TRBJ2-1, with 7 bases that match TRBD2. The germline V gene has CDR1 SGHAT and CDR2 FQNNGV. Unmatched junction bases numbered 10, after V lost 5 bases and J lost 6 bases. CDR3 length equals 15 residues. Written as DNA, the CDR3 is TGTGCCAGCAGCACCCTACGCGGGAGAGGCAATGAGCAGTTCTTC. Its protein product is CASSTLRGRGNEQFF. The complete variable domain, with remaining parts taken from reference TRBV11-2 and TRBJ2-1, reads EAGVAQSPRYKIIEKRQSVAFWCNPISGHATLYWYQQILGQGPKLLIQFQNNGVVDDSQLPKDRFSAERLKGVDSTLKIQPAKLEDSAVYLCASSTLRGRGNEQFFGPGTRLTVL.

The sample holds many counts of this clonotype. The chain is built from TRBV19 and TRBJ1-1, with 9 bases that match TRBD1. Looked up from germline, CDR1 is LNHDA and CDR2 is SQIVND (reference sequence). The V gene end was trimmed by 6 bases and the J gene end by 0 bases; junction bases not matched to a gene: 8. The CDR3 contains 16 residues. The CDR3 nucleotides read TGTGCCAGTAGGACAGGGGGGGGCGGCGTGAACACTGAAGCTTTCTTT. Translation: CASRTGGGGVNTEAFF.